This is a list of T cell receptor beta chains from one sample in a study of blood T cell repertoires in COVID-19. Method: immunoSEQ multiplex PCR; TCRdb's copy keeps in-frame clones and lacks some. Found here are approximately 260,000 clones, about nine tenths of them singletons; the top ten hold approximately 7.5%. The specimen sequenced was peripheral blood. These receptors originate from a man in his 60s who had recovered from COVID-19. The CDR3 runs from the conserved cysteine through the conserved F or W.

CDR3 protein,V gene
CASSQDGHYNSPLHF,TRBV4-1
CASSRGGGTEAFF,TRBV2
CASWAVNYGYTF,TRBV6-5
CATSRFGQGLNEQYF,TRBV15
CASSTTGTSRQPQHF,TRBV6-1
CSVDFGGGPNTQYF,TRBV29-1
CASSQYTVSNGANVLTF,TRBV4-1
CASSLGKGNYGYTF,TRBV7-2
CASSPGLAGGITDTQYF,TRBV19
CASSLYGTGRDEQYF,TRBV7-9
CASSEEPEGNTIYF,TRBV4-1
CASSPPGQNTEAFF,TRBV18
CASGDRGRDEKLFF,TRBV28
CASSGGTGTGGGSPLHF,TRBV27
CASSSGQTYEQYF,TRBV7-2
CSASGGNQPQHF,TRBV20-1
CASSKTENYGYTF,TRBV12-3/TRBV12-4
CASSLQGASNQPQHF,TRBV3-1/TRBV3-2
CASSSRQGTQETQYF,TRBV11-3
CASSSHGATNEKLFF,TRBV6-5
CASGGQANTGELFF,TRBV11-1
CATISGPILGTDTQYF,TRBV15
CASSRGGGYGYTF,TRBV9
CASSPKTRQGLGHLSSGYTF,TRBV27
CASGTQDTYGYTF,TRBV12-5
CASSYPGTGYTGELFF,TRBV6-5
CASSLGLAVRADTQYF,TRBV5-1
CASSQDLRVGELFF,TRBV4-2
CASSLVVRLADNTGELFF,TRBV7-2
CASSDLKRGGYNEQFF,TRBV6-1
CASSPDRGLIGTEAFF,TRBV5-6